These T cell receptor beta chains were read from a single sample in a study of blood T cell repertoires in COVID-19. The repertoire was sequenced with immunoSEQ multiplex PCR; TCRdb's copy has only in-frame clones and lacks some. The table lists roughly 200,000 clones, roughly 84% of them singletons, with 5% to 8% in the top ten. The sample consisted of peripheral blood. All receptors come from a woman in her thirties or forties who had recovered from COVID-19. Each CDR3 is given with its conserved first and last residue. D genes are given only for firm matches. A row's size may be missing; if present it is once, few, many or a size class.

D gene,CDR3 length,clone size,V gene,J gene,CDR3 protein,CDR3 DNA
NA,16,NA,TRBV5-1,TRBJ2-6,CASSQDSSLGANVLTF,TGCGCCAGCAGCCAAGACAGCAGTCTGGGGGCCAACGTCCTGACTTTC
TRBD1,14,NA,TRBV6-4,TRBJ2-3,CASRWDSPSDTQYF,TGTGCCAGCAGATGGGACAGTCCGAGTGATACGCAGTATTTT
NA,15,NA,TRBV28,TRBJ2-7,CASSLDRGGIDEQYF,TGTGCCAGCAGCTTGGACAGAGGAGGAATCGACGAGCAGTACTTC
NA,16,NA,TRBV7-2,TRBJ1-4,CASSLRMESGSGKLFF,TGTGCCAGCAGCTTACGGATGGAGAGTGGCAGTGGAAAACTGTTTTTT
NA,16,NA,TRBV3-1/TRBV3-2,TRBJ1-5,CASSQNPPGENQPQHF,TGTGCCAGCAGCCAAAATCCACCGGGGGAAAATCAGCCCCAGCATTTT
TRBD1,14,NA,TRBV7-2,TRBJ1-1,CASSWGQGPVGAFF,TGTGCCAGCAGCTGGGGACAGGGGCCCGTCGGAGCTTTCTTT
TRBD1,12,NA,TRBV10-2,TRBJ2-7,CASGLQGHEQYF,TGCGCCAGCGGGCTACAGGGGCACGAGCAGTACTTC
NA,15,NA,TRBV5-1,TRBJ2-5,CASSRRRGSWETQYF,TGCGCCAGCAGCCGCCGACGGGGATCTTGGGAGACCCAGTACTTC
NA,15,NA,TRBV6-5,TRBJ2-7,CASSYAGEGTYEQYF,TGTGCCAGCAGTTACGCCGGTGAGGGTACCTACGAGCAGTACTTC
TRBD1,14,NA,TRBV10-3,TRBJ2-4,CAISGTGTKNIQYF,TGTGCCATCAGCGGGACAGGGACCAAAAACATTCAGTACTTC
NA,14,once,TRBV19,TRBJ2-7,CASSPSVAGYEQYF,TGTGCCAGTAGTCCCAGTGTCGCTGGCTACGAGCAGTACTTC
TRBD1,19,NA,TRBV3-1/TRBV3-2,TRBJ2-1,CASRPRPGQEISSYNEQFF,TGTGCCAGCAGACCCCGTCCAGGACAGGAAATAAGCTCCTACAATGAGCAGTTCTTC
NA,13,once,TRBV10-3,TRBJ1-1,CAISESGGTEAFF,TGTGCCATCAGTGAGTCCGGGGGCACTGAAGCTTTCTTT
TRBD2,16,NA,TRBV5-1,TRBJ2-2,CASSLTLAGDTGELFF,TGCGCCAGCAGCTTGACACTAGCGGGAGACACCGGGGAGCTGTTTTTT
TRBD1,13,many,TRBV10-3,TRBJ1-1,CAISEAGGTEAFF,TGTGCCATCAGTGAGGCAGGGGGCACTGAAGCTTTCTTT
TRBD2,14,NA,TRBV28,TRBJ2-5,CASRVAGVRETQYF,TGTGCCAGCAGGGTAGCGGGAGTTCGAGAGACCCAGTACTTC
NA,12,once,TRBV6-5,TRBJ1-4,CAGRQSNEKLFF,TGTGCCGGACGACAGAGTAATGAAAAACTGTTTTTT
NA,13,NA,TRBV7-2,TRBJ2-2,CASSLVDTGELFF,TGTGCCAGCAGCTTAGTCGACACCGGGGAGCTGTTTTTT
NA,14,NA,TRBV5-1,TRBJ2-2,CASSLRGPTGELFF,TGCGCCAGCAGCTTAAGAGGGCCCACCGGGGAGCTGTTTTTT
TRBD1,16,NA,TRBV28,TRBJ2-2,CASSIRTGVGTGELFF,TGTGCCAGCAGTATCCGGACAGGAGTGGGCACCGGGGAGCTGTTTTTT
TRBD1,15,NA,TRBV27,TRBJ1-1,CASSSYDRGGTEAFF,TGTGCCAGCAGTTCTTACGACAGGGGAGGCACTGAAGCTTTCTTT
TRBD1,14,NA,TRBV29-1,TRBJ2-3,CSVEATQGANTQYF,TGCAGCGTTGAAGCTACCCAGGGGGCAAATACGCAGTATTTT
NA,16,NA,TRBV5-4,TRBJ2-4,CASSLEFGQGTDIQYF,TGTGCCAGCAGCTTGGAGTTCGGGCAGGGGACGGACATTCAGTACTTC
TRBD1,13,NA,TRBV5-8,TRBJ1-1,CASRKTGGTEAFF,TGTGCCAGCCGAAAGACAGGGGGGACTGAAGCTTTCTTT
NA,16,NA,TRBV15,TRBJ2-2,CATSRDLAADTGELFF,TGTGCCACCAGCAGAGATCTAGCAGCAGACACCGGGGAGCTGTTTTTT
TRBD2,15,NA,TRBV27,TRBJ2-2,CASSASAGGPGELFF,TGTGCCAGCAGTGCCTCAGCGGGAGGTCCCGGGGAGCTGTTTTTT
NA,14,NA,TRBV15,TRBJ1-2,CATSRDGGFRGYTF,TGTGCCACCAGCAGAGATGGGGGGTTCCGGGGCTACACCTTC
NA,17,NA,TRBV6-2/TRBV6-3,TRBJ2-6,CASSPWQTSSGANVLTF,TGTGCCAGCAGCCCTTGGCAGACTAGCTCTGGGGCCAACGTCCTGACTTTC
NA,14,NA,TRBV28,TRBJ1-2,CASRGSGPHYGYTF,TGTGCCAGCAGAGGGTCAGGGCCTCACTATGGCTACACCTTC
TRBD1,15,NA,TRBV3-1/TRBV3-2,TRBJ2-7,CASSPTGGATDEQYF,TGTGCCAGCAGCCCGACAGGGGGCGCGACGGACGAGCAGTACTTC
NA,16,once,TRBV2,TRBJ1-2,CASWTVIEPTNYGYTF,TGTGCCAGCTGGACAGTCATCGAACCCACTAACTATGGCTACACCTTC
TRBD1,15,once,TRBV4-2,TRBJ2-7,CASSPTGQEAYEQYF,TGTGCCAGCAGCCCCACGGGACAGGAAGCCTACGAGCAGTACTTC
TRBD1,15,NA,TRBV30,TRBJ1-4,CAWSVAGQGGEKLFF,TGTGCCTGGAGTGTAGCGGGACAGGGCGGTGAAAAACTGTTTTTT
NA,13,NA,TRBV29-1,TRBJ2-3,CSVEGSYTDTQYF,TGCAGCGTTGAAGGGTCCTACACAGATACGCAGTATTTT
TRBD2,16,NA,TRBV13,TRBJ2-7,CASSPKGLATPYEQYF,TGTGCCAGCAGCCCGAAAGGACTAGCAACTCCCTACGAGCAGTACTTC
TRBD1,13,NA,TRBV6-6,TRBJ2-7,CASSRDRSYEQYF,TGTGCCAGCAGTAGGGACAGATCCTACGAGCAGTACTTC
TRBD1,16,NA,TRBV3-1/TRBV3-2,TRBJ1-4,CASSPDRGNPNEKLFF,TGTGCCAGCAGCCCCGACAGGGGGAATCCAAATGAAAAACTGTTTTTT
TRBD1,15,NA,TRBV6-5,TRBJ1-4,CASSRGGQGIEKLFF,TGTGCCAGCAGTCGAGGGGGACAGGGGATTGAAAAACTGTTTTTT
NA,15,NA,TRBV7-8,TRBJ1-1,CASRPLVRGYTEAFF,TGTGCCAGCCGGCCTCTAGTACGGGGTTACACTGAAGCTTTCTTT
TRBD1,18,NA,TRBV6-6,TRBJ1-5,CASSHRGTGTGVNQPQHF,TGTGCCAGCAGTCACAGGGGCACCGGGACAGGGGTAAATCAGCCCCAGCATTTT
NA,14,NA,TRBV18,TRBJ1-4,CASSQGLRGEKLFF,TGTGCCAGCTCACAAGGACTTCGGGGTGAAAAACTGTTTTTT
NA,18,NA,TRBV28,TRBJ1-5,CASSPNGAGGILAISPHF,TGTGCCAGCAGTCCCAACGGGGCGGGAGGGATATTAGCAATCAGCCCACATTTT
NA,17,NA,TRBV2,TRBJ1-3,CASSEAGTRFSGNTIYF,TGTGCCAGCAGTGAAGCGGGGACACGCTTCTCTGGAAACACCATATATTTT
NA,15,NA,TRBV10-3,TRBJ2-3,CAIGTEGRLGDTQYF,TGTGCCATCGGGACGGAAGGGAGGTTAGGAGATACGCAGTATTTT
TRBD1,19,few,TRBV6-6,TRBJ1-5,CASSQEGPGQGIRNQPQHF,TGTGCCAGCAGTCAGGAAGGTCCGGGACAGGGTATCCGCAATCAGCCCCAGCATTTT
TRBD2,16,NA,TRBV5-6,TRBJ2-7,CASSREAFSPSYEQYF,TGTGCCAGCAGCCGGGAGGCCTTTTCTCCCTCCTACGAGCAGTACTTC
TRBD1,15,few,TRBV7-2,TRBJ2-3,CASRIGQGKINTQYF,TGTGCCAGCAGAATAGGACAGGGCAAGATCAATACGCAGTATTTT
TRBD2,15,NA,TRBV28,TRBJ2-7,CASRIGGLDSYEQYF,TGTGCCAGCAGAATCGGGGGGTTGGACTCCTACGAGCAGTACTTC
NA,13,NA,TRBV13,TRBJ1-5,CASSDNSNQPQHF,TGTGCCAGCTCGGACAATAGCAATCAGCCCCAGCATTTT
NA,14,NA,TRBV19,TRBJ2-1,CASTWRTGDHEQFF,TGTGCCAGTACCTGGCGAACCGGAGACCATGAGCAGTTCTTC
TRBD2,15,NA,TRBV29-1,TRBJ2-7,CSVSGTSGFSYEQYF,TGCAGCGTCTCAGGGACTAGCGGGTTCTCCTACGAGCAGTACTTC